The 29 T cell receptor beta chains below were found in one sample sequenced in a study of Ad26.COV2.S vaccination and SARS-CoV-2 variants. Treatment in this sample: about 20 received Ad26.COV2.S at low or high dose, single or two shots; a few received placebo; per-sample allocation not given. At day 63 after the first vaccine or placebo injection, samples were drawn. Data came from immunoSEQ multiplex PCR; TCRdb stores just in-frame clones and leaves some out. Of about 240,000 clones listed, approximately 87% were seen once; the top ten hold about 10%. This sample comprised peripheral blood, obtained in a trial of Ad26.COV2.S vaccine versus placebo. These receptor sequences come from a person between 18 and 65 years old who received the Ad26.COV2.S COVID-19 vaccine or a placebo.

This clone was seen once. This rearrangement joins TRBV4-1 to TRBJ1-2; 8 bases align to TRBD1. CDR1 and CDR2 from the germline V gene are MGHRA and YSYEKL. CDR3 length: 17 amino acids. V shed 0 bases and J 4 bases; nucleotides not matched to a gene: 10. The CDR3 sequence: CASSQDRSRGQGYGYTF. The CDR3, as DNA: TGCGCCAGCAGCCAAGATCGGAGCAGGGGGCAGGGCTATGGCTACACCTTC.

Only one count was recorded for this clone. The V and J genes are TRBV7-9 and TRBJ2-5; 13 bases match TRBD2. V dropped 4 bases and J dropped 4; count of bases not matched to a gene: 6. Germline V gene sequence: CDR1 SEHNR, CDR2 FQNEAQ (reference sequence). The CDR3 runs 16 residues. The CDR3 is CASSSRGLAGPETQYF. CDR3 nucleotide sequence: TGTGCCAGCAGCTCTCGGGGACTAGCGGGGCCAGAGACCCAGTACTTC.

This chain links TRBV5-4 with TRBJ2-3; D is unclear. Germline values: CDR1 SGHNT, CDR2 YYREEE (reference sequence). Trimming removed 0 bases from V and 8 bases from J, with 16 bases in between. The CDR3 loop spans 15 amino acids. The CDR3 protein is CASSLEDGTVGTQYF. CDR3 coding DNA: TGTGCCAGCAGCTTGGAGGACGGAACTGTAGGTACGCAGTATTTT.

The chain joins TRBV30 to TRBJ1-2, with D possibly TRBD1 on 5 matching bases. Germline CDR1 is GTSNPN and CDR2 is SVGIG (reference sequence). The CDR3 runs 15 residues. V was pared by 3 bases and J by 4 bases, with 18 bases between. CDR3 sequence (DNA): TGTGCCTGGAGGCCCGAGGGGTCCTCCTTCTATGGCTACACCTTC. Translating it yields CAWRPEGSSFYGYTF.

This clone was picked up one time. The chain uses TRBV7-2 and TRBJ2-1, with a weak D call TRBD2 (6 bases). Germline CDR1 reads SGHTA; CDR2 reads FQGNSA. Trimming left V 1 base short and J 2 bases short, with 9 bases between. The CDR3 spans 15 residues. CDR3 coding DNA: TGTGCCAGCAGCTTAGGGCTAGCGACCTACAATGAGCAGTTCTTC. Residues: CASSLGLATYNEQFF.

The chain joins TRBV18 to TRBJ1-1; weak D call: TRBD1 (5 bases). CDR1 KGHSH and CDR2 LQKENI come from the germline V gene. The length of the CDR3 is 13 residues. The germline V and J ends were trimmed by 0 bases and 5 bases, with 7 bases remaining between them. This CDR3 reads CASSPPGGTEAFF. CDR3 DNA sequence: TGTGCCAGCTCACCACCGGGGGGAACTGAAGCTTTCTTT.

This clone was seen a handful of times. The chain links TRBV19 to TRBJ1-1; D not certain. In germline, CDR1 is LNHDA, CDR2 SQIVND (reference sequence). V lost 9 bases to trimming and J lost 6 bases, with 17 bases between them. The CDR3 contains 13 residues. The CDR3 spells CASRAGSPSEAFF. The CDR3 coding sequence is TGTGCCAGCCGAGCAGGATCACCCTCTGAAGCTTTCTTT.

The chain uses TRBV6-1 and TRBJ1-5; no firm D call. CDR1 is MNHNS, CDR2 SASEGT, per germline. Trimming shortened V by 4 bases and J by 1 base, and 17 bases separated the two germline ends. The CDR3 sequence is 17 residues long. The CDR3 DNA reads as TGTGCCAGCAGTGCCCTGAGAGGGAGGGTAAGCAATCAGCCCCAGCATTTT. Amino acids: CASSALRGRVSNQPQHF.

This clone came up once. The chain joins TRBV28 to TRBJ2-7, with D uncertain. Trimming removed 2 bases at V and 4 bases at J, with 6 bases between. Germline assignment: CDR1 MDHEN and CDR2 SYDVKM. There are 12 residues in the CDR3. The CDR3 nucleotides are TGTGCCAGCAGTTTAGTCGGATACGAGCAGTACTTC. Translating it yields CASSLVGYEQYF.

The chain joins TRBV28 to TRBJ1-6, with TRBD1 as a possible D gene (6 bases). Trimming took 6 bases from V and 6 from J, leaving 15 bases between them. The germline V gene encodes CDR1 MDHEN and CDR2 SYDVKM. The CDR3 loop spans 15 amino acids. CDR3 residues: CASSPQGFSNSPLHF. The CDR3 bases are TGTGCCAGCAGCCCCCAGGGGTTCTCTAATTCACCCCTCCACTTT.

V gene TRBV7-8 combines with J gene TRBJ2-1, with 10 positions matching TRBD1. Germline-derived CDR1 and CDR2 are SGHVS and FQNEAQ. The CDR3 runs to 20 residues. The V and J ends lost 3 bases and 7 bases, in that order; junction bases with no gene match: 21. This CDR3 is CASSLTETPGQGKDGNEQFF. The CDR3 DNA is TGTGCCAGCAGCTTGACCGAAACCCCGGGACAGGGGAAAGATGGGAATGAGCAGTTCTTC.

V gene TRBV7-9 combines with J gene TRBJ2-1, with D perhaps TRBD2 (5 bases). This CDR3 has 14 amino acids. The germline CDR1 and CDR2 sequences are SEHNR and FQNEAQ (reference sequence). The V end lost 1 base, the J end lost 6 bases, and 10 bases lay between the germline ends. The CDR3 coding sequence is TGTGCCAGCAGCTTAGGAGGGCTAGCCAATGAGCAGTTCTTC. Its protein is CASSLGGLANEQFF.

This sequence joins TRBV7-9 and TRBJ2-7, with 8 bases fitting TRBD2. Germline values: CDR1 SEHNR, CDR2 FQNEAQ (reference sequence). This CDR3 has 15 residues. V trimming: 5 bases; J trimming: 4 bases; junction bases outside the gene matches: 10. The CDR3 is CASSPTSGGEYEQYF. The CDR3 nucleotides are TGTGCCAGCAGCCCTACCTCCGGGGGGGAATACGAGCAGTACTTC.

This clone was seen a few times. The chain uses TRBV4-1 and TRBJ2-2; D might be TRBD2 (5 bases). Trimming removed 8 bases at V and 6 bases at J, with 10 bases between. The CDR3 has 12 residues. Germline CDR1 MGHRA, CDR2 YSYEKL. The CDR3 protein is CASSQEAGELFF. CDR3 DNA sequence: TGCGCCAGCTCCCAGGAGGCCGGGGAGCTGTTTTTT.

The J gene is TRBJ2-3, the V gene TRBV30, with 9 positions matching TRBD1. Germline CDR1 is GTSNPN and CDR2 is SVGIG (reference sequence). Trimming at V came to 2 bases and at J to 6 bases, leaving 9 bases not matched to a gene. CDR3 length equals 15 residues. As DNA, the CDR3 is TGTGCCTGGAGTCGGGGACAGGGCCGGGGGGATACGCAGTATTTT. Residues: CAWSRGQGRGDTQYF.

The gene calls are TRBV20-1 and TRBJ1-1, with TRBD1 matching over 7 bases. The germline V gene has CDR1 DFQATT and CDR2 SNEGSKA (reference sequence). V lost 3 bases, J lost 3 bases, and 4 bases stayed unmatched. The CDR3 has 13 amino acids. The CDR3 reads CSASTGVYTEAFF. The CDR3 region has the DNA TGCAGTGCTAGTACAGGGGTTTACACTGAAGCTTTCTTT.

This chain uses TRBV6-6 with TRBJ1-4; tentatively, D is TRBD1 (6 bases). Germline CDR1 reads MNHNY; CDR2 reads SVGAGI (reference sequence). The V end was cut by 6 bases, the J end by 5 bases, with 22 bases between. The CDR3 extends over 17 amino acids. The DNA of the CDR3 is TGTGCCAGCAGCCGACCCGGGTGGGGGCCGGGGAATGAAAAACTGTTTTTT. The encoded protein is CASSRPGWGPGNEKLFF.

The chain combines TRBV6-4 with TRBJ2-3; 9 bases match TRBD2. CDR1 is MRHNA and CDR2 is SNTAGT in the germline V gene. The CDR3 has 15 residues. The V segment lost 7 bases and the J segment 0 bases; nucleotides outside the gene matches: 5. DNA for the CDR3: TGTGCCAGCACCCCTCTAGCGGGAAGCACAGATACGCAGTATTTT. Translation: CASTPLAGSTDTQYF.

The J gene is TRBJ1-2, the V gene TRBV10-3, with 10 bases lining up with TRBD1. The CDR3 has 15 amino acids. Trimming took 4 bases from V and 4 from J; bases not matched to a gene: 6. Germline V gene data show CDR1 as ENHRY and CDR2 as SYGVKD. This CDR3 reads CAISGQGASGYGYTF. The CDR3 nucleotides are TGTGCCATCAGTGGACAGGGGGCGTCGGGCTATGGCTACACCTTC.

The CDR3 reads CASSLGDRGRSGEYYEQYF. The DNA for the CDR3 is TGCGCCAGCAGCTTAGGTGACAGGGGGAGGAGCGGGGAATACTACGAGCAGTACTTC. This chain links TRBV5-1 with TRBJ2-7; 9 bases are a match to TRBD1. After removal of 2 bases from V and 3 bases from J, the junction contained 18 bases not matched to a gene. The CDR3 totals 19 residues. Germline V CDR1 and CDR2: SGHRS, YFSETQ. The entire variable domain, with the rest obtained from reference TRBV5-1 and TRBJ2-7, is as follows: KAGVTQTPRYLIKTRGQQVTLSCSPISGHRSVSWYQQTPGQGLQFLFEYFSETQRNKGNFPGRFSGRQFSNSRSEMNVSTLELGDSALYLCASSLGDRGRSGEYYEQYFGPGTRLTVT.

V gene TRBV11-2 combines with J gene TRBJ1-2, with 7 nucleotides matching TRBD1. V shed 4 bases, J shed 8 bases, and the junction held 10 bases outside the gene matches. Germline values: CDR1 SGHAT, CDR2 FQNNGV. This CDR3 has 14 residues. CDR3 in DNA: TGTGCCAGCAGCTCCTACAGGGGATCAGCCGGCTACACCTTC. Protein product: CASSSYRGSAGYTF.

This chain links TRBV6-6 with TRBJ1-1; D gene uncertain. Germline CDR1 and CDR2: MNHNY and SVGAGI (reference sequence). Between the trimmed V and J ends, which lost 8 bases and 0 bases, there was a span of 7 bases. The CDR3 totals 12 residues. Here the CDR3 DNA reads TGTGCCAGCGGGCCATTGAACACTGAAGCTTTCTTT. Its protein is CASGPLNTEAFF.

V usage is TRBV28 and J usage is TRBJ2-5; D is unclear. Germline V gene sequence: CDR1 MDHEN, CDR2 SYDVKM. Trimming took 2 bases from V and 5 from J, leaving 15 bases between them. The CDR3 is made up of 15 amino acids. The CDR3 bases are TGTGCCAGCAGTTTAGACCCCAGACAAGGCGAGACCCAGTACTTC. It translates to CASSLDPRQGETQYF.

The CDR3 reads CASSLLGRVPGDEAFF. In DNA form, the CDR3 reads TGTGCCAGCAGTTTATTAGGGAGGGTCCCTGGGGATGAAGCTTTCTTT. The chain couples TRBV28 to TRBJ1-1, with D uncertain. The V gene lost 1 base and the J gene lost 7 bases, with 19 bases spanning the gap. This CDR3 has 16 residues. The germline gives CDR1 MDHEN, CDR2 SYDVKM. The whole variable domain, filled in from reference TRBV28 and TRBJ1-1, reads DVKVTQSSRYLVKRTGEKVFLECVQDMDHENMFWYRQDPGLGLRLIYFSYDVKMKEKGDIPEGYSVSREKKERFSLILESASTNQTSMYLCASSLLGRVPGDEAFFGQGTRLTVV.

The V call is TRBV28, the J call TRBJ1-1; 10 bases match TRBD1. In germline, CDR1 is MDHEN, CDR2 SYDVKM. CDR3 size: 16 residues. J lost 4 bases, V lost 3 bases, and 8 bases had no gene match. The CDR3 nucleotides read TGTGCCAGCAGTTTTCCCCTCCGGACAGGGGGCACTGAAGCTTTCTTT. Residues: CASSFPLRTGGTEAFF.

J is TRBJ2-4 and V is TRBV28; D is perhaps TRBD2 (10 bases). Germline assignment: CDR1 MDHEN and CDR2 SYDVKM. The CDR3 runs to 17 residues. Trimming removed 6 bases from V and 10 bases from J, with 28 bases in between. For the CDR3, the DNA is TGTGCCAGCAGCGGACAGGGGCCAGCGGGAGGGTTTGAAATTCAGTACTTC. As protein: CASSGQGPAGGFEIQYF.

J is TRBJ1-2 and V is TRBV3-1 (or the pseudogene TRBV3-2), with 8 positions matching TRBD1. CDR3 length: 14 amino acids. Trimming took 4 bases from V and 7 from J; bases not matched to a gene: 8. CDR1 and CDR2 (germline): LGHDT, YNNKEL (reference sequence). The CDR3 DNA sequence: TGTGCCAGCAGCCGGGACAGGACGTGGGGTGGCTACACCTTC. It translates to CASSRDRTWGGYTF.

The rearrangement joins TRBV16 to TRBJ1-1; maybe TRBD1 (6 bases). CDR3 length equals 14 residues. V gave up 8 bases and J gave up 2 bases, with 15 bases separating them. Germline assignment: CDR1 KGHSY and CDR2 FQNENV. The CDR3 DNA follows: TGTGCCAGCCAGGGGTGGACCTATAACACTGAAGCTTTCTTT. This encodes CASQGWTYNTEAFF.

This chain connects TRBV28 to TRBJ2-2; D is possibly TRBD1 (5 bases). The CDR3 spans 15 residues. Germline V lookup: CDR1 MDHEN, CDR2 SYDVKM. The ends were cut back, 3 bases at V and 0 bases at J, with 8 bases in the middle. This CDR3 is CASSFGAANTGELFF. The CDR3 DNA reads as TGTGCCAGCAGTTTTGGGGCGGCGAACACCGGGGAGCTGTTTTTT.